What follows are 28 T cell receptor beta chains derived from one specimen sequenced in a study of blood T cells in healthy people across ages. With a J-beta primer mix and a sample-barcoded 5' primer, a second PCR ran roughly 6 to 11 cycles. Using its own MiXCR run on the 5' RACE reads, TCRdb lists one record per CDR3 protein. The profile shows some 1.5 million distinct CDR3 sequences, less than 45% of them singletons. Sequencing was done on a sample of blood. These TCRs come from a woman younger than 30 in good health.

J is TRBJ2-1 and V is TRBV6-5; D uncertain. CDR3 length: 14 residues. CDR1 and CDR2 (germline): MNHEY, SVGAGI. Between the trimmed V and J ends, which lost 2 bases and 2 bases, there was a span of 7 bases. The CDR3 sequence: CASSYADAYNEQFF. The CDR3 DNA is TGTGCCAGCAGTTACGCGGACGCCTACAATGAGCAGTTCTTC.

The chain combines TRBV9 with TRBJ2-3; tentative D call: TRBD2 (5 bases). The CDR3 covers 15 residues. Germline CDR1 is SGDLS and CDR2 is YYNGEE. Deletions cut 0 bases from V and 0 bases from J, with 8 bases between. Here the CDR3 DNA reads TGTGCCAGCAGCGTAGGTAGCGTAAGCACAGATACGCAGTATTTT. Its protein is CASSVGSVSTDTQYF.

The V gene is TRBV5-1, the J gene TRBJ2-2; a possible D gene is TRBD1 (5 bases). Trimming removed 3 bases at V and 4 bases at J, with 7 bases between. The length of the CDR3 is 13 residues. CDR1 is SGHRS and CDR2 is YFSETQ in the germline V gene. DNA of the CDR3: TGCGCCAGCAGCTGGCAGGGCACCGGGGAGCTGTTTTTT. Its translation is CASSWQGTGELFF.

This clonotype was observed a few times. The genes are TRBV29-1 and TRBJ2-7; TRBD2 agrees at 7 bases. The junction had 5 bases not matched to a gene; V was cut back by 0 bases and J by 3 bases. The germline V gene encodes CDR1 SQVTM and CDR2 ANQGSEA. The CDR3 is 14 residues long. The DNA for the CDR3 is TGCAGCGTTGAAGATGCTAGCGGAGACTACGAGCAGTACTTC. This gives the protein CSVEDASGDYEQYF.

The CDR3 coding sequence is TGTGCCACCAGCAGGGACAAACACTACGAGCAGTACTTC. It encodes CATSRDKHYEQYF. The chain is built from TRBV15 and TRBJ2-7, with D perhaps TRBD1 (5 bases). Per the germline V gene, CDR1 is LNHNV and CDR2 is YYDKDF (reference sequence). V was pared by 3 bases and J by 3 bases, with 9 bases between. There are 13 residues in the CDR3. The whole variable domain, remainder taken from reference TRBV15 and TRBJ2-7, is DAMVIQNPRYQVTQFGKPVTLSCSQTLNHNVMYWYQQKSSQAPKLLFHYYDKDFNNEADTPDNFQSRRPNTSFCFLDIRSPGLGDTAMYLCATSRDKHYEQYFGPGTRLTVT.

The rearrangement uses TRBV18 and TRBJ1-5; 7 bases map to TRBD1. Unmatched junction bases numbered 7, after V lost 5 bases and J lost 6 bases. The germline V gene has CDR1 KGHSH and CDR2 LQKENI. The CDR3 totals 14 residues. This chain's CDR3 is CASSSDRAAQPQHF. CDR3 sequence (DNA): TGTGCCAGCTCATCCGACAGGGCGGCTCAGCCCCAGCATTTT.

The chain uses TRBV4-1 and TRBJ2-2; 7 nucleotides match TRBD2. Germline CDR1 is MGHRA and CDR2 is YSYEKL. The V and J ends lost 2 bases and 4 bases, in that order; junction bases with no gene match: 10. The CDR3 contains 17 residues. Here the CDR3 DNA reads TGCGCCAGCAGCCAACCCCTAGCGGAAAAATCCACCGGGGAGCTGTTTTTT. It encodes CASSQPLAEKSTGELFF.

The CDR3 nucleotides are TGCGCCAGCAGCTGGGACATGAGCTCCTATAATTCACCCCTCCACTTT. This codes for CASSWDMSSYNSPLHF. This chain joins TRBV5-1 and TRBJ1-6; D possibly corresponds to TRBD1 (6 bases). Per the germline V gene, CDR1 is SGHRS and CDR2 is YFSETQ. The CDR3 totals 16 residues. V lost 3 bases and J 0 bases, leaving 10 bases between the germline ends.

In DNA form, the CDR3 reads TGTGCCAGCAGTTACTTAGCGCCCGAGCAGTACTTC. As protein: CASSYLAPEQYF. This chain uses TRBV6-6 with TRBJ2-7, with D possibly TRBD2 on 5 matching bases. The CDR3 loop spans 12 amino acids. V lost 1 base to trimming and J lost 6 bases, with 7 bases between them. Germline CDR1 and CDR2: MNHNY and SVGAGI (reference sequence).

This chain links TRBV6-5 with TRBJ1-2; tentatively, D is TRBD1 (5 bases). Germline-derived CDR1 and CDR2 are MNHEY and SVGAGI. Trimming left V 2 bases short and J 5 bases short, with 12 bases between. The CDR3 has 14 amino acids. The CDR3: CASSYDRQAYGYTF. In DNA, the CDR3 is TGTGCCAGCAGTTACGACAGACAAGCTTATGGCTACACCTTC.

This chain links TRBV9 with TRBJ2-3, with a tentative D call TRBD2 (5 bases). The V end was cut by 0 bases, the J end by 3 bases, with 11 bases between. Germline CDR1 SGDLS, CDR2 YYNGEE. This CDR3 has 15 residues. Here the CDR3 reads CASSVAGLLTDTQYF. CDR3 nucleotides: TGTGCCAGCAGCGTAGCTGGACTGCTAACAGATACGCAGTATTTT.

The V gene is TRBV20-1, the J gene TRBJ2-3, with 9 positions matching TRBD2. The CDR3 is 15 amino acids. Per germline, CDR1 DFQATT and CDR2 SNEGSKA (reference sequence). V was pared by 3 bases and J by 7 bases, with 11 bases of the junction left unmatched. CDR3 nucleotides: TGCAGTGCTAGCCCTAGCGGGGTTAAATCCAATACGCAGTATTTT. This codes for CSASPSGVKSNTQYF.

CDR3 sequence reads: CATQDNMNTEAFF. Written as DNA, the CDR3 is TGTGCCACCCAGGACAATATGAACACTGAAGCTTTCTTT. V and J are TRBV6-6 and TRBJ1-1; D possibly corresponds to TRBD1 (5 bases). There are 13 residues in the CDR3. The V and J ends lost 10 bases and 0 bases respectively, with 12 bases between them. Germline V gene data show CDR1 as MNHNY and CDR2 as SVGAGI (reference sequence).

In the case of this clonotype: The junction departs from the called germline gene at one end, perhaps through a read error. In DNA, the CDR3 is TGTGCCAGCAGCCTAACTGGTGGACAGGGAATAGATACGCAGTATTTT. Translated: CASSLTGGQGIDTQYF. The chain couples TRBV7-3 to TRBJ2-3; 8 bases are a match to TRBD1. The CDR3 sequence is 16 residues long. The germline V gene encodes CDR1 SGHTA and CDR2 FQGTGA.

V gene TRBV29-1 combines with J gene TRBJ1-1; D is unresolved. This CDR3 has 14 amino acids. The ends were cut back, 5 bases at V and 1 base at J, with 14 bases in the middle. From germline, CDR1 is SQVTM and CDR2 ANQGSEA. CDR3 in amino acids: CSVPPEDKNTEAFF. In DNA, the CDR3 is TGCAGCGTTCCCCCCGAAGACAAGAACACTGAAGCTTTCTTT.

This clonotype was found a few times. The rearrangement links TRBV6-5 to TRBJ1-2; 7 bases agree with TRBD1. The CDR3 extends over 15 amino acids. Germline V CDR1 and CDR2: MNHEY, SVGAGI. Losses at the gene ends were 6 bases for V and 3 bases for J; bases not matched to a gene: 10. The CDR3 DNA sequence: TGTGCCAGCAGATTCAGACAGGGTGGTTACTATGGCTACACCTTC. Its protein is CASRFRQGGYYGYTF.

This clonotype was seen a handful of times. The genes are TRBV10-3 and TRBJ1-2; D is undetermined. V was shortened by 0 bases and J by 4 bases, with 12 bases between the two germline ends. Germline CDR1 ENHRY, CDR2 SYGVKD. The CDR3 sequence is 15 residues long. This CDR3 is CAISESTYSIYGYTF. CDR3 DNA sequence: TGTGCCATCAGTGAGTCGACCTACTCCATCTATGGCTACACCTTC.

The chain joins TRBV5-1 to TRBJ1-2, with 8 positions matching TRBD1. The germline V gene has CDR1 SGHRS and CDR2 YFSETQ. The CDR3 spans 15 residues. The J segment lost 3 bases and the V segment lost 5 bases, leaving 9 bases of the junction unmatched. The CDR3 DNA reads as TGCGCCAGCAGGGCCGGACAGGGTTTGGACTATGGCTACACCTTC. Translation gives CASRAGQGLDYGYTF.

Details on this clonotype: As the CDR3 is not closed by the conserved phenylalanine or tryptophan, this likely results from a read error. V gene TRBV7-9 combines with J gene TRBJ2-1; the match to TRBD2 covers 7 bases. Germline V lookup: CDR1 SEHNR, CDR2 FQNEAQ (reference sequence). The CDR3 runs 17 residues. Trimming cost V 7 bases and J 0 bases; bases outside gene matches: 12. In nucleotides, the CDR3 is TGTGCCAGCACGGGATCCCCTCGCGGGAGCTCCTACAATGAGCAGTTCATC. Its translation: CASTGSPRGSSYNEQFI.

The rearrangement links TRBV27 to TRBJ2-5, with D tentatively TRBD1 or TRBD2 (5 bases each). The J call is doubtful: the DNA matches TRBJ2-7 better. In germline, CDR1 is MNHEY, CDR2 SMNVEV (reference sequence). The CDR3 extends over 16 amino acids. Written as DNA, the CDR3 is TGTGCCAGCAGTTTATTCGGGACGTCGCTTTCGGGCGAGCAGTACTTC. Protein product: CASSLFGTSLSGEQYF.

This clonotype showed up just a few times. V is TRBV27 and J is TRBJ2-4; no clear D gene. The assigned J gene may be wrong: the sequence end matches TRBJ2-7 better. Germline CDR1 is MNHEY and CDR2 is SMNVEV (reference sequence). The CDR3 has 17 residues. DNA for the CDR3: TGTGCCAGCGGACGCGTTTCGAGCCGCCCACTACTCCACGAGCAGTACTTC. This translates into CASGRVSSRPLLHEQYF.

This clonotype was picked up a small number of times. V usage is TRBV29-1 and J usage is TRBJ2-7; 7 bases fit TRBD2. The V gene end was trimmed by 5 bases and the J gene end by 7 bases; junction bases not matched to a gene: 11. This CDR3 contains 13 residues. Germline assignment: CDR1 SQVTM and CDR2 ANQGSEA. CDR3 in amino acids: CSVPTYTGGEQYF. As DNA, the CDR3 is TGCAGCGTTCCAACTTACACCGGGGGGGAGCAGTACTTC.

The rearrangement links TRBV20-1 to TRBJ2-1, with 10 positions matching TRBD2. Trimming removed 2 bases from V and 7 bases from J; junction bases left unmatched: 8. This CDR3 comprises 15 residues. Germline V lookup: CDR1 DFQATT, CDR2 SNEGSKA (reference sequence). The CDR3 DNA sequence: TGCAGTGCTAGAACCGGACAGCGGGAGGGGAATGAGCAGTTCTTC. Its protein product is CSARTGQREGNEQFF.

This clonotype was found a few times. The gene calls are TRBV12-3 or TRBV12-4 and TRBJ2-2; no firm D call. Trimming removed 10 bases at V and 8 bases at J, with 11 bases between. CDR3 length: 11 residues. For the CDR3, the DNA is TGTGCCACATATCGGGCTGGGGAGCTGTTTTTT. This gives the protein CATYRAGELFF.

To note about this clonotype: The junction departs from germline at one end; a sequencing error may be responsible. J is TRBJ2-4 and V is TRBV4-1, with D perhaps assigned TRBD1 or TRBD2 (5 bases each). Judging by the DNA end, TRBJ2-7 fits better; the J call may be wrong. The CDR3 is made up of 14 amino acids. Per germline, CDR1 MGHRA and CDR2 YSYEKL. The CDR3: CTSSQAGTPYEQYF. CDR3 DNA sequence: TGCACCAGCAGCCAAGCAGGGACCCCCTACGAGCAGTACTTC.

This clonotype turned up a few times. The chain combines TRBV4-3 with TRBJ1-5, with D unclear. CDR1 LGHNA and CDR2 YSLEER come from the germline V gene. Trimming shortened V by 0 bases and J by 5 bases, and 5 bases separated the two germline ends. This CDR3 has 13 amino acids. CDR3 nucleotides: TGCGCCAGCAGCCAAGATGTTGATCAGCCCCAGCATTTT. Amino acids: CASSQDVDQPQHF.

This clonotype has just a few counts. The chain links TRBV20-1 to TRBJ1-5; maybe TRBD1 (5 bases). Germline-derived CDR1 and CDR2 are DFQATT and SNEGSKA (reference sequence). Trimming shortened V by 4 bases and J by 4 bases, and 17 bases separated the two germline ends. The CDR3 has 15 amino acids. CDR3 region: CSATRTRVGNQPQHF. The CDR3 DNA follows: TGCAGTGCTACCCGGACCAGGGTGGGTAATCAGCCCCAGCATTTT.

This chain links TRBV5-1 with TRBJ2-1; 12 bases align to TRBD2. CDR1 SGHRS and CDR2 YFSETQ come from the germline V gene. The J segment lost 7 bases and the V segment lost 0 bases, leaving 8 bases of the junction unmatched. The length of the CDR3 is 17 residues. The CDR3, as DNA: TGCGCCAGCAGCTTGGTGGGGAGGACTAGCGGGATTAATGAGCAGTTCTTC. It translates to CASSLVGRTSGINEQFF. Full variable domain (missing parts from reference TRBV5-1 and TRBJ2-1): KAGVTQTPRYLIKTRGQQVTLSCSPISGHRSVSWYQQTPGQGLQFLFEYFSETQRNKGNFPGRFSGRQFSNSRSEMNVSTLELGDSALYLCASSLVGRTSGINEQFFGPGTRLTVL.